The next 9 T cell receptor beta chains were all read from a single sample in a study of Graves' ophthalmopathy and Graves' hyperthyroidism (dated 2018 in TCRdb). The sequencer was an Illumina HiSeq 2000. For repertoire sequencing, the TCR beta CDR3 regions were amplified from RNA transcripts. HTBI primers and the Qiagen OneStep RT-PCR kit were used in a first-round RT-PCR, which was followed by a second-round multiplex PCR, size selection and purification. TCRdb reprocessing: public reads trimmed at Q25 with fastp, clones called with MiXCR, in-frame beta chains kept. Each entry is one CDR3 protein sequence, shown with its most common DNA and genes. For this sample there are about 39,000 distinct CDR3 sequences; roughly 50% appear just once. The ten largest clones add up to 20% to 30% of the sample. Sequencing was done on a sample of peripheral blood. Receptors were obtained from an adult woman with stable Graves' hyperthyroidism.

This clonotype showed up many times. Relative to the germline gene, one junction end is altered; a read error may explain this. This sequence joins TRBV7-9 and TRBJ1-6; TRBD1 is a possible D gene (6 bases). CDR3 length: 14 residues. Germline V CDR1 and CDR2: SEHNR, FQNEAQ (reference sequence). The CDR3 bases are TGTGCCGGCAGCTGGGCAGGGGACCCTTCACCCCTCCACTTT. It codes for CAGSWAGDPSPLHF.

This clonotype has ten or more counts. The chain links TRBV7-6 to TRBJ2-3, with 9 bases aligning to TRBD2. The CDR3 loop spans 14 amino acids. V shed 5 bases, J shed 6 bases, and the junction held 6 bases outside the gene matches. Germline values: CDR1 SGHVS, CDR2 FNYEAQ. DNA for the CDR3: TGTGCCAGCAGCGCGCGGGAGGGCCCCGATACGCAGTATTTT. It encodes CASSAREGPDTQYF.

This clonotype came up once. The chain recombines TRBV29-1 with TRBJ1-1, with TRBD1 identical over 7 bases. Germline CDR1 SQVTM, CDR2 ANQGSEA. V lost 7 bases to trimming and J lost 5 bases; unmatched junction nucleotides: 10. The CDR3 is 13 amino acids. CDR3 nucleotide sequence: TGCAGCGGGGGGGACAGAACAGGGACTGAAGCTTTCTTT. Amino acid sequence: CSGGDRTGTEAFF.

The chain recombines TRBV7-2 with TRBJ1-2, with 8 bases aligning to TRBD1. Germline lookup yields CDR1 SGHTA and CDR2 FQGNSA. This CDR3 has 16 residues. J lost 4 bases, V lost 5 bases, and 12 bases had no gene match. The CDR3, as DNA: TGTGCCAGCAGCCCAGGACAGGGTCTATTCCTCTATGGCTACACCTTC. It yields the protein CASSPGQGLFLYGYTF.

V usage is TRBV7-3 and J usage is TRBJ1-5, with D perhaps matching TRBD1 (5 bases). Germline V gives CDR1 SGHTA, CDR2 FQGTGA. V dropped 4 bases and J dropped 11 bases, with 12 bases sitting between them. The CDR3 is 12 amino acids. The DNA of the CDR3 is TGTGCCAGCAGCTCGGGGGGGGAGACCCAGCATTTT. This translates into CASSSGGETQHF.

This chain connects TRBV29-1 to TRBJ2-5; 14 bases are a match to TRBD2. The trim removed 5 bases at V and 5 bases at J, leaving 1 base unmatched. CDR1 and CDR2 (germline): SQVTM, ANQGSEA. CDR3 length: 13 residues. The CDR3, as DNA: TGCAGCGTTCGGACTAGCGGGAGGGAGACCCAGTACTTC. This gives the protein CSVRTSGRETQYF.

This clonotype occurred many times. This sequence joins TRBV30 and TRBJ1-6; D is unclear. The length of the CDR3 is 13 residues. Trimming cost V 1 base and J 5 bases, with 6 bases left between them. The germline V gene encodes CDR1 GTSNPN and CDR2 SVGIG (reference sequence). CDR3 DNA: TGTGCCTGGAGTGCTCAAGATAATTCACCCCTCCACTTT. Residues: CAWSAQDNSPLHF.

This clonotype has at least ten counts. This rearrangement joins TRBV7-8 to TRBJ1-2; D gene uncertain. CDR1 is SGHVS and CDR2 is FQNEAQ in the germline V gene. V was cut by 5 bases and J by 8 bases, with 18 bases left in between. CDR3 length: 14 amino acids. The CDR3, as DNA: TGTGCCAGCAGCCCCAAGAGGATTTGGAGGGGCTACACCTTC. Its translation is CASSPKRIWRGYTF.

The V gene is TRBV6-6, the J gene TRBJ1-1; 7 positions match TRBD1. The CDR3 runs 14 residues. The germline V gene encodes CDR1 MNHNY and CDR2 SVGAGI (reference sequence). The junction had 5 bases not matched to a gene; V was cut back by 6 bases and J by 1 base. The CDR3 region is CASRQGMGNTEAFF. The CDR3, as DNA: TGTGCCAGCAGACAGGGGATGGGGAACACTGAAGCTTTCTTT.